Following are 24 T cell receptor beta chains from one sample sequenced in a study of vaccination and CD4 T cells after COVID-19. Treatment defined: roughly 10-day PBMC culture with coronavirus spike peptide pools or control peptides (ViraFEST assay). An Oncomine TCR Beta short-read assay was used to sequence the DNA from cultured CD4+ T cells. One entry per CDR3 protein results from TCRdb running MiXCR on the PCR reads. The sample has just under 20,000 distinct CDR3 sequences, roughly two fifths seen once. The antigens for these receptors are not known. The sample here was CD4+ T cells from blood, cultured in vitro, taken after SARS-CoV-2 vaccination. The receptor source for this set is a human donor who had recovered from COVID-19.

V usage is TRBV7-6 and J usage is TRBJ2-2, with TRBD1 matching 7 bases. Looked up from germline, CDR1 is SGHVS and CDR2 is FNYEAQ. The CDR3 contains 17 residues. With V trimmed by 2 bases and J by 5 bases, 11 bases remained unmatched. The CDR3 region has the DNA TGTGCCAGCAGCTTATTTCCCCGGGGACAGCGGACCGGGGAGCTGTTTTTT. It is translated as CASSLFPRGQRTGELFF.

The chain uses TRBV5-4 and TRBJ2-3; perhaps TRBD1 as D (5 bases). Germline V gives CDR1 SGHNT, CDR2 YYREEE (reference sequence). V was trimmed by 0 bases and J by 4 bases, leaving 6 bases between them. The CDR3 loop spans 13 amino acids. Here the CDR3 DNA reads TGTGCCAGCAGCTTGGTAGGGGCAGATACGCAGTATTTT. Translating it yields CASSLVGADTQYF. The full variable domain, in which reference TRBV5-4 and TRBJ2-3 provide the parts outside the CDR3, is ETGVTQSPTHLIKTRGQQVTLRCSSQSGHNTVSWYQQALGQGPQFIFQYYREEENGRGNFPPRFSGLQFPNYSSELNVNALELDDSALYLCASSLVGADTQYFGPGTRLTVL.

This clonotype has more than one count but fewer than ten. The rearrangement uses TRBV12-3 or TRBV12-4 and TRBJ1-2, with unresolved D. The CDR3 has 12 amino acids. The V end was cut by 3 bases, the J end by 7 bases, with 9 bases between. CDR3 amino acids: CASSFSTSGYTF. In DNA form, the CDR3 reads TGTGCCAGCAGTTTCTCGACGAGTGGCTACACCTTC.

This chain links TRBV19 with TRBJ2-7; D is ambiguous. The germline CDR1 and CDR2 sequences are LNHDA and SQIVND (reference sequence). The CDR3 totals 14 residues. V was trimmed by 4 bases and J by 2 bases, leaving 12 bases between them. CDR3 in amino acids: CASSSVLGPYEQYF. DNA for the CDR3: TGTGCCAGTAGTAGTGTTCTAGGCCCCTACGAGCAGTACTTC.

This clonotype was counted a few times. J is TRBJ1-2 and V is TRBV10-3; D not resolved. The CDR3 extends over 11 amino acids. Germline-derived CDR1 and CDR2 are ENHRY and SYGVKD. V gave up 10 bases and J gave up 7 bases, with 13 bases separating them. As DNA, the CDR3 is TGTGCCACCACCCCAGGAATTGGCTACACCTTC. Its protein is CATTPGIGYTF.

The chain links TRBV20-1 to TRBJ2-2; TRBD1 matches at 10 bases. Germline CDR1 and CDR2: DFQATT and SNEGSKA (reference sequence). The junction had 6 bases not matched to a gene; V was cut back by 0 bases and J by 5 bases. The CDR3 is 16 residues long. CDR3 coding DNA: TGCAGTGCTAGAGATGCGGGACAGGGGAGGACCGGGGAGCTGTTTTTT. Protein sequence: CSARDAGQGRTGELFF.

This clonotype turned up a few times. The CDR3 DNA is TGTGCCAGCAGCTTACCCCGGGACACCTTAACGGACACTGAAGCTTTCTTT. This translates into CASSLPRDTLTDTEAFF. The chain carries TRBV7-2 and TRBJ1-1; D perhaps matches TRBD1 (6 bases). Germline V gives CDR1 SGHTA, CDR2 FQGNSA. The CDR3 consists of 17 residues. Trimming cost V 2 bases and J 3 bases, with 19 bases left between them.

This clonotype was seen only once. This chain links TRBV2 with TRBJ2-3; 13 bases agree with TRBD2. The CDR3 is 15 residues long. V dropped 11 bases and J dropped 1; count of bases not matched to a gene: 6. Germline CDR1 reads SNHLY; CDR2 reads FYNNEI. The CDR3 region has the DNA TGTGCCGGAGGTGGACTAGCGGGGGGCACAGATACGCAGTATTTT. As protein: CAGGGLAGGTDTQYF.

The chain joins TRBV12-3 or TRBV12-4 to TRBJ1-1, with D unclear. This CDR3 is built from 13 residues. Trimming cost V 1 base and J 5 bases, with 8 bases left between them. The CDR3 reads CASSLVGVTEAFF. The CDR3 region has the DNA TGTGCCAGCAGTTTAGTTGGTGTGACTGAAGCTTTCTTT.

CDR3 in amino acids: CASSEDSTDTQYF. CDR3 DNA sequence: TGTGCCAGCAGCGAAGATAGCACAGATACGCAGTATTTT. The chain employs TRBV6-2 or TRBV6-3 and TRBJ2-3; D not resolved. The CDR3 totals 13 residues. The ends were cut back, 6 bases at V and 0 bases at J, with 7 bases in the middle. Germline V gives CDR1 MNHEY, CDR2 SVGEGT.

The V gene is TRBV19, the J gene TRBJ2-5, with 8 bases matching TRBD2. Looked up from germline, CDR1 is LNHDA and CDR2 is SQIVND (reference sequence). Trimming at V came to 2 bases and at J to 2 bases, leaving 13 bases not matched to a gene. The length of the CDR3 is 18 residues. The CDR3 spells CASSISRLAGPSQETQYF. CDR3 DNA: TGTGCCAGTAGTATATCCAGGTTAGCGGGACCTTCTCAAGAGACCCAGTACTTC.

J is TRBJ2-1 and V is TRBV25-1; D possibly matches TRBD1 or TRBD2 (6 bases each). This CDR3 has 13 residues. The V and J ends lost 2 bases and 10 bases respectively, with 12 bases between them. The germline CDR1 and CDR2 sequences are MGHDK and SYGVNS. The CDR3 sequence: CASSERGAVEQFF. CDR3 bases: TGTGCCAGCAGTGAAAGGGGGGCAGTAGAGCAGTTCTTC.

J is TRBJ2-5 and V is TRBV15; TRBD2 matches at 7 bases. The germline gives CDR1 LNHNV, CDR2 YYDKDF (reference sequence). The V and J ends lost 0 bases and 9 bases, in that order; junction bases with no gene match: 4. The CDR3 spans 13 residues. CDR3 loop: CATSRENRGAQYF. CDR3 coding DNA: TGTGCCACCAGCAGAGAGAATCGGGGGGCCCAGTACTTC.

The rearrangement links TRBV6-2 or TRBV6-3 to TRBJ2-2; 10 bases are shared with TRBD2. The trim removed 7 bases at V and 2 bases at J, leaving 4 bases unmatched. Germline V gene lookup returns CDR1 MNHEY and CDR2 SVGEGT. CDR3 length equals 15 residues. This CDR3 is CASTGTSDNTGELFF. CDR3 coding DNA: TGTGCCAGCACCGGGACTAGCGATAACACCGGGGAGCTGTTTTTT.

This chain connects TRBV10-3 to TRBJ1-1, with TRBD1 identical over 8 bases. This CDR3 spans 17 amino acids. The germline CDR1 and CDR2 sequences are ENHRY and SYGVKD. V gave up 2 bases and J gave up 0 bases; unmatched junction bases: 8. The CDR3 DNA reads TGTGCCATCAGTGAGGGCGGGACAGGCCTAATGAACACTGAAGCTTTCTTT. Its translation is CAISEGGTGLMNTEAFF.

J is TRBJ1-1 and V is TRBV6-1; TRBD1 might be the D (5 bases). CDR3 size: 13 residues. V dropped 7 bases and J dropped 4 bases, with 13 bases sitting between them. Germline-derived CDR1 and CDR2 are MNHNS and SASEGT. Written as DNA, the CDR3 is TGTGCCAGCATCGGCAACCAGGGCACTGAAGCTTTCTTT. Protein product: CASIGNQGTEAFF.

This sequence joins TRBV2 and TRBJ2-7; TRBD1 is a possible D gene (6 bases). With 6 bases removed from V and 5 bases from J, the gap between germline ends came to 14 bases. The germline CDR1 and CDR2 sequences are SNHLY and FYNNEI. The CDR3 has 13 amino acids. The CDR3 region has the DNA TGTGCCAGCAGCGCGACCGGACAGAACGAGCAGTACTTC. Its protein product is CASSATGQNEQYF.

This chain connects TRBV6-1 to TRBJ2-6; D is unresolved. The V end was cut by 0 bases, the J end by 4 bases, with 19 bases between. The CDR3 consists of 19 residues. Per the germline V gene, CDR1 is MNHNS and CDR2 is SASEGT. CDR3 DNA sequence: TGTGCCAGCAGTGAAGCGCCCCCTCTAAACTTGGGAGGGGCCAACGTCCTGACTTTC. Its protein is CASSEAPPLNLGGANVLTF.

This clonotype was counted between two and nine times. V and J are TRBV19 and TRBJ1-5; D is unresolved. V lost 0 bases, J lost 4 bases, and 7 bases lay in between. The CDR3 loop spans 14 amino acids. The germline gives CDR1 LNHDA, CDR2 SQIVND (reference sequence). This CDR3 is CASSIDRWNQPQHF. As DNA, the CDR3 is TGTGCCAGTAGTATAGACCGATGGAATCAGCCCCAGCATTTT.

Only a few counts were recorded for this clonotype. This chain connects TRBV20-1 to TRBJ2-3; no firm D call. The CDR3 spans 12 residues. V was cut by 0 bases and J by 5 bases, with 6 bases left in between. In germline, CDR1 is DFQATT, CDR2 SNEGSKA (reference sequence). DNA for the CDR3: TGCAGTGCTAGAGATCACGGAGATACGCAGTATTTT. Amino acids: CSARDHGDTQYF.

The chain has TRBV21-1 and TRBJ1-2; TRBD1 was called by the table and not checked on the DNA. TRBV21-1 is an annotated pseudogene. The CDR3 has 15 residues. DNA for the CDR3: TGTGCCAGCAGCGCCGGACAGGCAAGGGACTATGGCTACACCTTC. It codes for CASSAGQARDYGYTF.

This clonotype was counted a few times. This chain links TRBV11-1 with TRBJ2-3; TRBD2 matches 8 bases. Germline V gene sequence: CDR1 SGHAT, CDR2 FQDESV (reference sequence). Trimming at V came to 5 bases and at J to 4 bases, leaving 11 bases not matched to a gene. This CDR3 has 16 amino acids. The chain's CDR3 is CASSVRPGGRSDTQYF. The CDR3 DNA reads as TGTGCCAGCAGCGTGCGGCCTGGCGGGAGGTCAGATACGCAGTATTTT.

This clonotype has just a few counts. This chain links TRBV27 with TRBJ2-5, with 9 bases lining up with TRBD1. Germline CDR1 is MNHEY and CDR2 is SMNVEV (reference sequence). The CDR3 is 15 amino acids. Unmatched junction bases numbered 8, after V lost 4 bases and J lost 5 bases. As DNA, the CDR3 is TGTGCCAGCAGTTCGAACAGGGGGCTGGGGGAGACCCAGTACTTC. It translates to CASSSNRGLGETQYF.

This sequence joins TRBV7-8 and TRBJ1-1; the D gene is possibly TRBD1 (5 bases). Germline V gene sequence: CDR1 SGHVS, CDR2 FQNEAQ. Trimming removed 5 bases at V and 1 base at J, with 14 bases between. The CDR3 is 15 amino acids. The CDR3 protein is CASSQTDSGNTEAFF. The CDR3, as DNA: TGTGCCAGCAGCCAAACCGACAGTGGGAACACTGAAGCTTTCTTT.